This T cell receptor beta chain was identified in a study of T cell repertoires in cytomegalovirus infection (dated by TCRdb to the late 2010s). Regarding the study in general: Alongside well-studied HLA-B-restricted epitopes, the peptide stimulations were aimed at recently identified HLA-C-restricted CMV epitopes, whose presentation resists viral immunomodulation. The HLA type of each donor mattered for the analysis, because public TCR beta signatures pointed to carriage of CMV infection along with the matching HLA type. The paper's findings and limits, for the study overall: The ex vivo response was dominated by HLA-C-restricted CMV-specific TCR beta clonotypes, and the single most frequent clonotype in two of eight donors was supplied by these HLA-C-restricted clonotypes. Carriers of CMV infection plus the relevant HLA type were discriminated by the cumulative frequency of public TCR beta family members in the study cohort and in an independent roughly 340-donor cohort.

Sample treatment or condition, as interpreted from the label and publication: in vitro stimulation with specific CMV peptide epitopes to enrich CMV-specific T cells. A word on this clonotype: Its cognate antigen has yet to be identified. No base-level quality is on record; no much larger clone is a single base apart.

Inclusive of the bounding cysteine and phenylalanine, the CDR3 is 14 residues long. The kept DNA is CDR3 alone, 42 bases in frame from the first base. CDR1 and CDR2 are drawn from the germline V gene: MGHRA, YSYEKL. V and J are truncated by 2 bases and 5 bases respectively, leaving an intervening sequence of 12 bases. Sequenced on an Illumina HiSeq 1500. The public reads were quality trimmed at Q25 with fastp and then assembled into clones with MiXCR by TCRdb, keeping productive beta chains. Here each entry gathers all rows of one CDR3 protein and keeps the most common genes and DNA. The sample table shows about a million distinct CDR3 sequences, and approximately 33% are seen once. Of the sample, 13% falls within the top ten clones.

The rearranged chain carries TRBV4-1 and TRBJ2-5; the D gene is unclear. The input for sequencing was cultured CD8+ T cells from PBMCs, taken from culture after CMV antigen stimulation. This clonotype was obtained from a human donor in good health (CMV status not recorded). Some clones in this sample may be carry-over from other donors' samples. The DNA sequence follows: TGCGCCAGCAGCCAAAACAGTGCCTCCGAGACCCAGTACTTC. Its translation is CASSQNSASETQYF.